This TCR beta chain was documented in a study of shared T cell receptors in the human thymus. Libraries were prepared by immunoSEQ multiplex PCR; TCRdb keeps only in-frame clonotypes and omits some of them. The data contain hundreds of thousands of clones, approximately 80% of them singletons. This clone has only a few counts. These records were also assigned to another study, of human thymus T cells. From that study: The thymus tissue came from resections taken during corrective heart surgery. Related research examined unrelated individuals and reported that their thymic repertoires overlapped highly.

This TCR was sampled from a boy under two years old with a congenital heart defect. The sequencing input was thymocytes.

Written as DNA, the CDR3 is TGTGCCAGCAGCGGCAGGGAAGTGGGCTACACCTTC. Translation: CASSGREVGYTF. This chain uses TRBV5-6 with TRBJ1-2; D possibly corresponds to TRBD1 (5 bases). CDR1 is SGHDT, CDR2 YYEEEE, per germline. Trimming removed 4 bases from V and 8 bases from J, with 12 bases in between. The CDR3 runs to 12 residues.